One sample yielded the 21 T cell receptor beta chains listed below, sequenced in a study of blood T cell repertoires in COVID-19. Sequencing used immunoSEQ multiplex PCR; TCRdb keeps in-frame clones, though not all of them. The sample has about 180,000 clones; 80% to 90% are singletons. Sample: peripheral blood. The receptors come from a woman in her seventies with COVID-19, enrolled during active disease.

CDR3 protein: CASSFRPSQGADTQYF. The CDR3 DNA sequence: TGTGCCAGTAGTTTCAGACCGTCACAGGGGGCAGATACGCAGTATTTT. The rearrangement uses TRBV19 and TRBJ2-3; TRBD1 agrees at 8 bases. V shed 5 bases and J 4 bases; nucleotides not matched to a gene: 11. CDR1 is LNHDA, CDR2 SQIVND, per germline (reference sequence). The CDR3 extends over 16 amino acids. Supplemented by reference TRBV19 and TRBJ2-3, the full variable domain reads DGGITQSPKYLFRKEGQNVTLSCEQNLNHDAMYWYRQDPGQGLRLIYYSQIVNDFQKGDIAEGYSVSREKKESFPLTVTSAQKNPTAFYLCASSFRPSQGADTQYFGPGTRLTVL.

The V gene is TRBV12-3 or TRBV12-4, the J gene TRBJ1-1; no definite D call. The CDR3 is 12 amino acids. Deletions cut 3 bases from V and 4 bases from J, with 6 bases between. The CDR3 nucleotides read TGTGCCAGCAGTTTTCTCGGCACTGAAGCTTTCTTT. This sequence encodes CASSFLGTEAFF.

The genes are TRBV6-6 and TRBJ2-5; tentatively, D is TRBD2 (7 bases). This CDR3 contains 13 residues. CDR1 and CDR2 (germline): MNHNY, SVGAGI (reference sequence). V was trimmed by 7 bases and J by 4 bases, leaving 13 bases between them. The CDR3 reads CASTQGGGETQYF. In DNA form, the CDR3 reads TGTGCCAGCACCCAGGGAGGGGGAGAGACCCAGTACTTC.

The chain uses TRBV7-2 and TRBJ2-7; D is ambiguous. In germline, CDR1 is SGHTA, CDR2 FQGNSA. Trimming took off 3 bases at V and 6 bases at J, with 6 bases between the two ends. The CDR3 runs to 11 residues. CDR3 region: CASSLQIEQYF. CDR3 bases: TGTGCCAGCAGCTTGCAGATCGAGCAGTACTTC.

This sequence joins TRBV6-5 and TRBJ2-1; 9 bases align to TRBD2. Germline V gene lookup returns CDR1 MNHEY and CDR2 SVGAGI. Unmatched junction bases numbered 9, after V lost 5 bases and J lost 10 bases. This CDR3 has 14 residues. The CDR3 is CASSMAGGRREQFF. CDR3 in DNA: TGTGCCAGCAGTATGGCGGGAGGGCGGCGAGAGCAGTTCTTC.

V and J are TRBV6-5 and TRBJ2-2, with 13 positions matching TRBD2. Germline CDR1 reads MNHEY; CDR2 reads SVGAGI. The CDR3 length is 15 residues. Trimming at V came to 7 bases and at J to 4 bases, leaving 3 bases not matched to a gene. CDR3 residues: CASKGLAGSTGELFF. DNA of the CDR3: TGTGCCAGCAAGGGACTAGCGGGGAGCACCGGGGAGCTGTTTTTT.

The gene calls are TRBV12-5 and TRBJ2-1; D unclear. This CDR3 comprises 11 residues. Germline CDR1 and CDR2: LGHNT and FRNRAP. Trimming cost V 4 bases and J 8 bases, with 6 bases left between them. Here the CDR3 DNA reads TGTGCTAGTGGTTCACAGTATGAGCAGTTCTTC. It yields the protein CASGSQYEQFF.

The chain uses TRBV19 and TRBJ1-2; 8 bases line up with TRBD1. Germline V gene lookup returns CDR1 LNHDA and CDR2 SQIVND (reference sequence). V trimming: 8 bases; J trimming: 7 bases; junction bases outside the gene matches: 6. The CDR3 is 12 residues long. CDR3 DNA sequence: TGTGCCAGTCGTGGACAGGGAGGTGGCTACACCTTC. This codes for CASRGQGGGYTF.

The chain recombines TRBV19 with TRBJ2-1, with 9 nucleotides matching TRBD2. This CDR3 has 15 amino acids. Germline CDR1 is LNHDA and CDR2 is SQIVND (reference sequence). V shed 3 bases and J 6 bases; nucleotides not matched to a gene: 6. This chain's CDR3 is CASSIWSSGSNEQFF. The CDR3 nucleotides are TGTGCCAGTAGTATTTGGAGTAGCGGGAGCAATGAGCAGTTCTTC.

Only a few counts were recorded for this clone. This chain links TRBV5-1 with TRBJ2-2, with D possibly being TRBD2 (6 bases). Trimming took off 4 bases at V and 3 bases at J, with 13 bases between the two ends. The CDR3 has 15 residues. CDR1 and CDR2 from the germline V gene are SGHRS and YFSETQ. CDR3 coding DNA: TGCGCCAGCAGCGCCCGGGAGCCAGACACCGGGGAGCTGTTTTTT. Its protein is CASSAREPDTGELFF. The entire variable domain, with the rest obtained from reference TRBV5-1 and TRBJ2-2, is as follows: KAGVTQTPRYLIKTRGQQVTLSCSPISGHRSVSWYQQTPGQGLQFLFEYFSETQRNKGNFPGRFSGRQFSNSRSEMNVSTLELGDSALYLCASSAREPDTGELFFGEGSRLTVL.

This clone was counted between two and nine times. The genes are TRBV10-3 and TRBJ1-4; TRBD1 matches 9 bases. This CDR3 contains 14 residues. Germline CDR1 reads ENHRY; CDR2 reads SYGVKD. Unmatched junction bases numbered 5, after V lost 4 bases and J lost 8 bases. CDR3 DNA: TGTGCCATCAGTGGGACAGGGGATGCCGAAAAACTGTTTTTT. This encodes CAISGTGDAEKLFF.

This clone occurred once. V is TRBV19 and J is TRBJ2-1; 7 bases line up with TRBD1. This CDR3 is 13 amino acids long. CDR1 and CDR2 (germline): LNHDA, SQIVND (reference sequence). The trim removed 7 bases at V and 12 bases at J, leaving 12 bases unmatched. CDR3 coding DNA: TGTGCCAGTATATCCCCAGGGGGTGTACGGCAGTTCTTC. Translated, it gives CASISPGGVRQFF.

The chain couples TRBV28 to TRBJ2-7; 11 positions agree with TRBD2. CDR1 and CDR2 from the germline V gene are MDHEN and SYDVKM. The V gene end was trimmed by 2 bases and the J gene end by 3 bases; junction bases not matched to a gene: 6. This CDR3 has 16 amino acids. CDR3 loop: CASSLGATSGSYEQYF. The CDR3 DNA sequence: TGTGCCAGCAGTTTAGGGGCCACTAGCGGGAGCTACGAGCAGTACTTC.

The CDR3 loop reads CASSQSLDTLNYEQYF. The CDR3 bases are TGCGCCAGCAGTCAATCGTTGGACACATTAAACTACGAGCAGTACTTC. The chain uses TRBV23-1 and TRBJ2-7; weak D call: TRBD1 (5 bases). TRBV23-1 is an ORF; its function is uncertain. V lost 0 bases and J 3 bases, leaving 15 bases between the germline ends. CDR3 length equals 16 residues.

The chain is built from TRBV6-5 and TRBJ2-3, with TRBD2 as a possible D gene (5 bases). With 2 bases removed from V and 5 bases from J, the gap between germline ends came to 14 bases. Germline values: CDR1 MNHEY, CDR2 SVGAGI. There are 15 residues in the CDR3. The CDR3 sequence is CASSYGQLGGDTQYF. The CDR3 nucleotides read TGTGCCAGCAGTTACGGGCAGCTCGGAGGAGATACGCAGTATTTT.

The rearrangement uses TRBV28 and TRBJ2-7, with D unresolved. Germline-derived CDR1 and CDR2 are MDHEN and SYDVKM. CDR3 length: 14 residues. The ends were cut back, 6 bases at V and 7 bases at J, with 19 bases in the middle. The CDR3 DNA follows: TGTGCCAGCAGCGCCTCGTCGGGTCAGTGGGAGCAGTACTTC. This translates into CASSASSGQWEQYF.

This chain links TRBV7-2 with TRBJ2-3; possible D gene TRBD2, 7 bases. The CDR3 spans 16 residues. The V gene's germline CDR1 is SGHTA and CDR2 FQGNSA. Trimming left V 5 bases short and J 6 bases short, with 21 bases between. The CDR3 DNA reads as TGTGCCAGCAGCACCTGGGGGGGGCCACGAGCGGATACGCAGTATTTT. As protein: CASSTWGGPRADTQYF.

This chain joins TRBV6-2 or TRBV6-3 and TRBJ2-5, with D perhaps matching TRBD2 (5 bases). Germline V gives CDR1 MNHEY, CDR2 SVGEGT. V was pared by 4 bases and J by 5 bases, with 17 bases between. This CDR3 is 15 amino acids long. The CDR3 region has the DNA TGTGCCAGCAGTTGGGGAGTGGGAGTGGAGGAGACCCAGTACTTC. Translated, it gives CASSWGVGVEETQYF.

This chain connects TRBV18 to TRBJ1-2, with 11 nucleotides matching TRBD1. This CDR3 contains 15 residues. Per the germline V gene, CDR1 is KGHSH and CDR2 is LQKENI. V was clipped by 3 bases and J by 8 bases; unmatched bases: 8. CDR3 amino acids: CASSPTGQGVLGYTF. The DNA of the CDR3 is TGTGCCAGCTCACCCACGGGACAGGGGGTATTAGGCTACACCTTC.

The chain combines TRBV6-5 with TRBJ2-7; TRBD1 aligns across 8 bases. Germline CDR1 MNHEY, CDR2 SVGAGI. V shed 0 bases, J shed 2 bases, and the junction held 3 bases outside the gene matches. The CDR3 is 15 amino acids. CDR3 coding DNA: TGTGCCAGCAGTTACTCCGGGACAGGTACCTACGAGCAGTACTTC. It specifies CASSYSGTGTYEQYF.

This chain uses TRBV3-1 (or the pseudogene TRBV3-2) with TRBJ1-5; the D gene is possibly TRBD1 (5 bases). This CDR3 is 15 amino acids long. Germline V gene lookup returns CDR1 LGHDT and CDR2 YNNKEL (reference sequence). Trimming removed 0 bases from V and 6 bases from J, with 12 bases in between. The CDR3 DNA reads TGTGCCAGCAGCCAAGATTCTAGGGGCACTCAGCCCCAGCATTTT. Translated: CASSQDSRGTQPQHF.